What follows are 11 T cell receptor beta chains derived from one specimen sequenced in a study of post-analysis software for immune sequencing data (dated by TCRdb to between 2014 and 2017). Library preparation was by PCR. Sequencing relied on an Illumina HiSeq 2500. To reduce PCR and sequencing biases, unique molecular identifiers were built into the TCR beta cDNA libraries. TCRdb ran its own pipeline on the public reads, namely fastp trimming at Q25 and MiXCR clone calling, and kept in-frame beta chains. A single entry per CDR3 protein holds the most common genes and DNA from its merged rows. This sample has over 150,000 distinct CDR3 sequences in its table, and under 40% of those were observed once. Of the sample, about 26% falls within the top ten clones. Per the publication, the time point label means: second blood draw from one MS patient after hematopoietic stem cell transplantation. The sample consisted of blood, taken after autologous hematopoietic stem cell transplantation. The receptors were gathered from a girl aged 10-17 years with multiple sclerosis. Donor details come from another sample of the same person, matched by shared clones.

The chain has TRBV15 and TRBJ2-3; D possibly matches TRBD1 or TRBD2 (5 bases each). The CDR3 runs to 17 residues. Trimming took off 3 bases at V and 2 bases at J, with 18 bases between the two ends. Germline values: CDR1 LNHNV, CDR2 YYDKDF (reference sequence). The CDR3, as DNA: TGTGCCACCAGCAGTCGCTCAGGGCGGGTTTTCACAGATACGCAGTATTTT. It yields the protein CATSSRSGRVFTDTQYF.

The chain employs TRBV5-4 and TRBJ2-3; 13 nucleotides agree with TRBD2. This CDR3 has 17 amino acids. The J segment lost 5 bases and the V segment lost 0 bases, leaving 6 bases of the junction unmatched. Germline loops: CDR1 SGHNT, CDR2 YYREEE (reference sequence). This CDR3 reads CASSLGTRLAGGDTQYF. In DNA form, the CDR3 reads TGTGCCAGCAGCTTGGGAACCCGACTAGCGGGAGGAGATACGCAGTATTTT.

In its sample, this clonotype was seen a few times. V is TRBV5-1 and J is TRBJ2-4; D possibly corresponds to TRBD2 (6 bases). The tail of the sequence fits TRBJ2-7 better, so the J call may be wrong. CDR3 length equals 12 residues. Germline assignment: CDR1 SGHRS and CDR2 YFSETQ. As DNA, the CDR3 is TGCGCCAGCAGCCCTCGGGACTCCGAGCAGTACTTC. It is translated as CASSPRDSEQYF.

The chain is built from TRBV20-1 and TRBJ2-3; D ambiguous. Trimming shortened V by 4 bases and J by 5 bases, and 19 bases separated the two germline ends. Germline values: CDR1 DFQATT, CDR2 SNEGSKA (reference sequence). This CDR3 spans 15 amino acids. The CDR3 sequence is CSATTLTPLGDTQYF. In DNA, the CDR3 is TGCAGTGCTACAACCCTAACTCCGTTGGGAGATACGCAGTATTTT.

Regarding this clonotype: Its ends do not fully match the called genes, so a read error is possible. The rearrangement links TRBV7-2 to TRBJ2-1, with 13 bases lining up with TRBD2. CDR1 and CDR2 (germline): SGHTA, FQGNSA. The CDR3 totals 15 residues. CDR3 DNA sequence: TGTGCCAACAGCTTAGGACTAGCGGGAGTCAATGAGCAGTTCTTC. It translates to CANSLGLAGVNEQFF.

The J gene is TRBJ2-3, the V gene TRBV28; 11 bases match TRBD2. The CDR3 consists of 17 residues. The V gene's germline CDR1 is MDHEN and CDR2 SYDVKM. J lost 4 bases, V lost 5 bases, and 11 bases had no gene match. The CDR3 DNA follows: TGTGCCAGCAGTCTAATATTCGTTAGCGGGAGGGCAGATACGCAGTATTTT. This gives the protein CASSLIFVSGRADTQYF. The full variable domain, its missing parts supplied by reference TRBV28 and TRBJ2-3, is DVKVTQSSRYLVKRTGEKVFLECVQDMDHENMFWYRQDPGLGLRLIYFSYDVKMKEKGDIPEGYSVSREKKERFSLILESASTNQTSMYLCASSLIFVSGRADTQYFGPGTRLTVL.

This clonotype appeared a few times. The J gene is TRBJ2-7, the V gene TRBV10-3, with TRBD1 identical over 7 bases. Germline V lookup: CDR1 ENHRY, CDR2 SYGVKD. The CDR3 length is 14 residues. Trimming removed 3 bases from V and 1 base from J; junction bases left unmatched: 3. CDR3 bases: TGTGCCATCAGTGACACAGGGGCTTCCTACGAGCAGTACTTC. It is translated as CAISDTGASYEQYF.

The chain employs TRBV29-1 and TRBJ1-1; 11 nucleotides agree with TRBD1. Trimming took 7 bases from V and 7 from J; bases not matched to a gene: 11. Germline CDR1 is SQVTM and CDR2 is ANQGSEA. The CDR3 is 14 residues long. CDR3 protein: CSAEGQGVASEAFF. DNA of the CDR3: TGCAGCGCAGAGGGACAGGGGGTGGCTAGTGAAGCTTTCTTT.

This rearrangement joins TRBV6-6 to TRBJ2-5; D gene unclear. V dropped 4 bases and J dropped 5 bases, with 17 bases sitting between them. The CDR3 is 15 amino acids. Germline CDR1 MNHNY, CDR2 SVGAGI (reference sequence). Here the CDR3 reads CASSSPGSVRETQYF. The CDR3 coding sequence is TGTGCCAGCAGTTCCCCCGGCAGCGTTAGGGAGACCCAGTACTTC.

The rearrangement links TRBV7-3 to TRBJ2-6; no definite D call. V was shortened by 4 bases and J by 1 base, with 11 bases between the two germline ends. Per germline, CDR1 SGHTA and CDR2 FQGTGA. The CDR3 is 16 amino acids. CDR3 sequence reads: CASSSRVASGANVLTF. The CDR3 DNA reads as TGTGCCAGCAGCTCCCGGGTGGCTTCTGGGGCCAACGTCCTGACTTTC.

The J gene is TRBJ2-1, the V gene TRBV29-1; a weak D match, TRBD1 (6 bases). The CDR3 consists of 13 residues. The V end was cut by 4 bases, the J end by 7 bases, with 14 bases between. Germline V CDR1 and CDR2: SQVTM, ANQGSEA. CDR3 sequence: CSVGGGKRNEQFF. The CDR3 bases are TGCAGCGTTGGAGGGGGTAAGAGGAATGAGCAGTTCTTC.